This T cell receptor beta chain is drawn from a study of blood T cell repertoires in COVID-19. Trimming cost V 5 bases and J 0 bases, with 14 bases left between them. Germline V gives CDR1 SGHAT, CDR2 FQDESV (reference sequence). The CDR3 consists of 16 residues. This clone was found many times. Profiling relied on immunoSEQ multiplex PCR, and the TCRdb table lists in-frame clones only, not all of them. The sample has more than 150,000 clones, about 82% seen once. The material sequenced was peripheral blood. This clonotype was sampled from a woman aged 30 to 39 with acute or convalescent COVID-19. The V gene is TRBV11-1, the J gene TRBJ1-3; tentatively, D is TRBD1 (6 bases). CDR3 in DNA: TGTGCCAGCAGCCAGGGGCATCTAAGCTCTGGAAACACCATATATTTT. Encoded protein: CASSQGHLSSGNTIYF.